This TCR beta chain was identified in a study of tumor-infiltrating lymphocytes in primary liver carcinoma. A constant-region primer served to make TCR beta cDNA from about 500 ng total RNA. A slightly modified ARM-PCR protocol with three nested multiplex PCR rounds produced these TCR beta libraries. TRBV1-TRBV30 forward and Cbeta reverse primers drove the first two roughly 10-cycle rounds. TCRdb fed the multiplex PCR reads into MiXCR, producing one record per CDR3 protein. This table holds 90,000 to 100,000 distinct CDR3 sequences, roughly 69% found once. RNA and DNA were co-extracted from around 20-30 mg of unsorted bulk tissue. The sample holds many counts of this clonotype. The CDR3 sequence is 14 residues long. V lost 2 bases and J 4 bases, leaving 11 bases between the germline ends. Germline CDR1 and CDR2: MNHNS and SASEGT.

Sequencing input: liver tumor tissue from sampling region 5. Stated subset: tumor region T5, tumor centre. This TCR derives from a woman aged 60-75 years with primary liver carcinoma and hepatitis B virus infection. The gene calls are TRBV6-1 and TRBJ1-1; the D gene is possibly TRBD1 (5 bases). The CDR3 DNA reads as TGTGCCAGCAGTGAAATAAGGGGTACCACTGAAGCTTTCTTT. It is translated as CASSEIRGTTEAFF.